The clone carrying this T cell receptor (beta chain) was observed a handful of times. This record comes from a study of T cell repertoires in cytomegalovirus infection. Each CDR3 protein is one row after TCRdb ran MiXCR on the reads. The profile shows over 250,000 distinct CDR3 sequences, about 23% of them singletons. The CDR3 has 15 amino acids. Germline V gives CDR1 MNHEY, CDR2 SMNVEV (reference sequence). J lost 5 bases, V lost 4 bases, and 11 bases had no gene match. This sequence joins TRBV27 and TRBJ2-7; 7 nucleotides match TRBD2. The receptor comes from a human donor in good health (CMV status not recorded). Some clones in this sample may be carry-over from other donors' samples. Sequencing was performed on PBMCs. The CDR3 sequence: CASSSRGDARNEQYF. Written as DNA, the CDR3 is TGTGCCAGCAGTTCCCGGGGGGACGCCAGGAACGAGCAGTACTTC.